A selection of T cell receptor beta chains follows, all from one sample in a study of OX40 agonist ivuxolimab in advanced cancers. The repertoire was sequenced with immunoSEQ multiplex PCR; TCRdb's copy has only in-frame clones and lacks some. The sample holds some 67,000 clones, 70% to 90% seen once. The source was CD4+ or CD8+ T cells sorted from blood, collected in a trial of the OX40 agonist ivuxolimab. These receptors were obtained from an adult with an advanced solid tumor such as melanoma, head and neck, liver or kidney cancer. CDR3s include the opening cysteine and the closing phenylalanine or tryptophan. Each record gives: D gene, V gene, clone size, J gene, CDR3 DNA, CDR3 protein. D genes are given only for firm matches. Clone sizes are given selectively: once, few, many, or a class where the clone is expanded.

d_call: TRBD2; v_call: TRBV4-1; clone_size: once; j_call: TRBJ2-7; cdr3_nt: TGCGCCAGCAGCCTCATAGCGGGAGGGACCTACGAGCAGTACTTC; cdr3_aa: CASSLIAGGTYEQYF
d_call: TRBD1; v_call: TRBV9; clone_size: NA; j_call: TRBJ2-2; cdr3_nt: TGTGCCAGCAGCGCCAGTCAGGGGGCCGGGGAGCTGTTTTTT; cdr3_aa: CASSASQGAGELFF
d_call: NA; v_call: TRBV7-9; clone_size: NA; j_call: TRBJ1-1; cdr3_nt: TGTGCCAGCAGCTACGTAGGGGTCAACACTGAAGCTTTCTTT; cdr3_aa: CASSYVGVNTEAFF
d_call: TRBD2; v_call: TRBV7-9; clone_size: NA; j_call: TRBJ2-7; cdr3_nt: TGTGCCAGCAGCCCCGGCGGGGGTTGGGGACGAGGGGAGCAGTACTTC; cdr3_aa: CASSPGGGWGRGEQYF
d_call: TRBD2; v_call: TRBV5-6; clone_size: NA; j_call: TRBJ2-1; cdr3_nt: TGTGCCAGCAGCATAGGACTAGCGGGAGTATATGAGCAGTTCTTC; cdr3_aa: CASSIGLAGVYEQFF
d_call: TRBD2; v_call: TRBV18; clone_size: few; j_call: TRBJ2-1; cdr3_nt: TGTGCCAGCTCCCAAGGGAGGGGAGGCTACAATGAGCAGTTCTTC; cdr3_aa: CASSQGRGGYNEQFF
d_call: NA; v_call: TRBV5-4; clone_size: NA; j_call: TRBJ1-1; cdr3_nt: TGTGCCAGCAGCTGGGACCCTGGGGACACTGAAGCTTTCTTT; cdr3_aa: CASSWDPGDTEAFF
d_call: TRBD2; v_call: TRBV5-6; clone_size: NA; j_call: TRBJ2-7; cdr3_nt: TGTGCCAGCAGCTTGACAGCGGGAGGGTCTTACGAGCAGTACTTC; cdr3_aa: CASSLTAGGSYEQYF
d_call: TRBD1; v_call: TRBV11-3; clone_size: NA; j_call: TRBJ2-7; cdr3_nt: TGTGCCAGCAGCTTACGTGGGCCCGGGACAGGGGGAGACGAGCAGTACTTC; cdr3_aa: CASSLRGPGTGGDEQYF
d_call: NA; v_call: TRBV29-1; clone_size: NA; j_call: TRBJ1-4; cdr3_nt: TGCAGCGTTGCCCCTACAACTAATGAAAAACTGTTTTTT; cdr3_aa: CSVAPTTNEKLFF